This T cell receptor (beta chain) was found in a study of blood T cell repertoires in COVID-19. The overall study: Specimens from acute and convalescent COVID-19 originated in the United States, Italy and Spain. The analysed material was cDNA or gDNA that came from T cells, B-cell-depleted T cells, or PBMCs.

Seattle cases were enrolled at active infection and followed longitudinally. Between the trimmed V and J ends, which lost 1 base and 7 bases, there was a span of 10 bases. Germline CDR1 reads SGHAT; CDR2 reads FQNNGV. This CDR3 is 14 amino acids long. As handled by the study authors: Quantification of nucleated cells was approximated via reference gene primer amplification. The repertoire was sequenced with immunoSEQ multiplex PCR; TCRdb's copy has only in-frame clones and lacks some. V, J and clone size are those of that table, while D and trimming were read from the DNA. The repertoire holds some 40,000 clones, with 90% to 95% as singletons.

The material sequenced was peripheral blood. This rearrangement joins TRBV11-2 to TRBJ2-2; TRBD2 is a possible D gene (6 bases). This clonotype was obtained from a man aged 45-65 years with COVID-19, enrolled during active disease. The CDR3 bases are TGTGCCAGCAGCTTAGCGGGAGAGGTCGGGGAGCTGTTTTTT. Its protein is CASSLAGEVGELFF.